A single sample is the source of the 15 T cell receptor beta chains below, sequenced in a study of OX40 agonist ivuxolimab in advanced cancers. Assay: immunoSEQ multiplex PCR; the TCRdb copy retains only in-frame clones and omits some. The sample comprises around 72,000 clones, more than 75% of which are singletons, and about a sixth rests with the top ten. The material sequenced was CD4+ or CD8+ T cells sorted from blood, taken in a trial of the OX40 agonist ivuxolimab. The origin of the receptors is an adult with an advanced solid tumor such as melanoma, head and neck, liver or kidney cancer.

The genes are TRBV7-9 and TRBJ2-7; TRBD1 agrees at 7 bases. Germline V gives CDR1 SEHNR, CDR2 FQNEAQ (reference sequence). This CDR3 has 15 amino acids. The V segment lost 5 bases and the J segment 6 bases; nucleotides outside the gene matches: 13. For the CDR3, the DNA is TGTGCCAGCAGCCCGCAACAGGGGACGGGTCGCGAGCAGTACTTC. Translation: CASSPQQGTGREQYF. The whole variable domain, filled in from reference TRBV7-9 and TRBJ2-7, reads DTGVSQNPRHKITKRGQNVTFRCDPISEHNRLYWYRQTLGQGPEFLTYFQNEAQLEKSRLLSDRFSAERPKGSFSTLEIQRTEQGDSAMYLCASSPQQGTGREQYFGPGTRLTVT.

The chain recombines TRBV5-1 with TRBJ2-5; D remains unclear. CDR1 is SGHRS and CDR2 is YFSETQ in the germline V gene. V lost 8 bases, J lost 5 bases, and 16 bases lay in between. This CDR3 is 13 amino acids long. CDR3 residues: CASKKVLGETQYF. The CDR3 nucleotides read TGCGCCAGTAAGAAGGTCTTAGGGGAGACCCAGTACTTC.

The chain carries TRBV18 and TRBJ2-4; TRBD1 agrees at 7 bases. Germline assignment: CDR1 KGHSH and CDR2 LQKENI. V was clipped by 3 bases and J by 8 bases; unmatched bases: 10. The CDR3 has 15 amino acids. The CDR3 region is CASSPGDRERHIQYF. The DNA of the CDR3 is TGTGCCAGCTCACCTGGTGACAGGGAGAGGCACATTCAGTACTTC.

This clone occurred once. The chain carries TRBV28 and TRBJ2-5; TRBD2 is a possible D gene (6 bases). V lost 3 bases, J lost 5 bases, and 13 bases lay in between. The CDR3 has 14 residues. Germline loops: CDR1 MDHEN, CDR2 SYDVKM. The CDR3 reads CASSLAGLDETQYF. The CDR3 nucleotides read TGTGCCAGCAGTTTGGCGGGGCTGGATGAGACCCAGTACTTC.

The chain uses TRBV6-5 and TRBJ1-6, with TRBD1 as a possible D gene (5 bases). The CDR3 consists of 14 residues. The germline V gene has CDR1 MNHEY and CDR2 SVGAGI. V was cut by 5 bases and J by 10 bases, with 15 bases left in between. Here the CDR3 DNA reads TGTGCCAGCAGTAAACAGGATTTCTACTCACCCCTCCACTTT. Translating gives CASSKQDFYSPLHF.

The genes are TRBV4-2 and TRBJ2-2; no definite D call. The CDR3 has 14 residues. CDR1 is LGHNA and CDR2 is YNFKEQ in the germline V gene. V lost 0 bases to trimming and J lost 6 bases, with 8 bases between them. The CDR3: CASSQDRVAGELFF. In nucleotides, the CDR3 is TGTGCCAGCAGCCAAGATCGGGTAGCCGGGGAGCTGTTTTTT.

The V call is TRBV6-5, the J call TRBJ1-2, with TRBD1 matching over 10 bases. This CDR3 comprises 14 residues. The V gene end was trimmed by 5 bases and the J gene end by 5 bases; junction bases not matched to a gene: 5. CDR1 is MNHEY, CDR2 SVGAGI, per germline. The CDR3 nucleotides are TGTGCCAGCAGTGACGACAGGGGGCGATATGGCTACACCTTC. Its protein is CASSDDRGRYGYTF.

The V gene is TRBV11-2, the J gene TRBJ2-7; 11 nucleotides align to TRBD2. With V trimmed by 5 bases and J by 4 bases, 7 bases remained unmatched. The CDR3 runs 15 residues. Germline CDR1 SGHAT, CDR2 FQNNGV. CDR3 sequence: CASSGSGRAAYEQYF. The CDR3 DNA follows: TGTGCCAGCAGCGGTAGCGGGAGGGCTGCTTACGAGCAGTACTTC.

Written as DNA, the CDR3 is TGTGCCAGCAGCTTCCCCCAGGGGTATGGCTACACCTTC. It encodes CASSFPQGYGYTF. V gene TRBV11-1 combines with J gene TRBJ1-2, with a weak D call TRBD1 (6 bases). The CDR3 is 13 residues long. The V end lost 3 bases, the J end lost 5 bases, and 10 bases lay between the germline ends. CDR1 is SGHAT, CDR2 FQDESV, per germline (reference sequence).

Only one count was recorded for this clone. In DNA form, the CDR3 reads TGTGCCACTGAGAACCCGGGACCCAGATACGAGCAGTACTTC. Translation gives CATENPGPRYEQYF. The chain employs TRBV21-1 and TRBJ2-7. TRBV21-1 is a pseudogene segment. The CDR3 has 14 residues.

The chain employs TRBV5-4 and TRBJ1-2; 9 bases match TRBD1. V was clipped by 4 bases and J by 1 base; unmatched bases: 5. Germline CDR1 reads SGHNT; CDR2 reads YYREEE (reference sequence). This CDR3 spans 15 amino acids. The CDR3 DNA is TGTGCCAGCAGCACTGGGGGACAGGGTAACTATGGCTACACCTTC. Protein: CASSTGGQGNYGYTF.

The rearrangement uses TRBV6-6 and TRBJ2-5, with no clear D. The CDR3 runs to 16 residues. V lost 0 bases and J lost 1, with 12 bases in between. Germline CDR1 MNHNY, CDR2 SVGAGI (reference sequence). DNA of the CDR3: TGTGCCAGCAGTTACTCGAATACCCCAGGCCAAGAGACCCAGTACTTC. Translating it yields CASSYSNTPGQETQYF.

As for this clone: Other nucleotide sequences in the sample specify the same CDR3. The chain couples TRBV10-2 to TRBJ1-5; maybe TRBD1 (5 bases). Trimming pared 3 bases from V and 7 bases from J, leaving 10 bases between. Germline V gives CDR1 WSHSY, CDR2 SAAADI. This CDR3 spans 13 amino acids. CDR3: CASSEGARQPQHF. The CDR3 DNA follows: TGCGCCAGCAGTGAAGGGGCTAGGCAGCCCCAGCATTTT.

This clone was seen more than once but under ten times. The V call is TRBV7-9, the J call TRBJ1-2; 9 nucleotides agree with TRBD1. With V trimmed by 5 bases and J by 4 bases, 8 bases remained unmatched. The germline V gene encodes CDR1 SEHNR and CDR2 FQNEAQ (reference sequence). CDR3 length: 15 amino acids. CDR3: CASSSYRGQGYGYTF. The CDR3 DNA reads TGTGCCAGCAGCAGCTACAGGGGGCAGGGCTATGGCTACACCTTC.

The chain employs TRBV28 and TRBJ1-2; unclear D gene. V was trimmed by 5 bases and J by 5 bases, leaving 12 bases between them. Per germline, CDR1 MDHEN and CDR2 SYDVKM. The CDR3 extends over 13 amino acids. The CDR3 loop is CASSTPRSYGYTF. In nucleotides, the CDR3 is TGTGCCAGCAGTACCCCCCGGAGTTATGGCTACACCTTC.